This is a list of T cell receptor beta chains from one sample in a study of glioma-infiltrating T cells. TCRdb passed the multiplex PCR reads through MiXCR, listing each CDR3 protein once. Seen here are fewer than 110,000 distinct CDR3 sequences, about 30% observed once, and the top ten hold approximately 43%. The sample taken for sequencing was glioma tissue, nonneoplastic brain tissue, or PBMCs (not recorded which). All receptors derive from a human donor with low-grade glioma or glioblastoma, undergoing nonglioma brain surgery, or in good health (not recorded which). Each CDR3 is given with its conserved first and last residue. Fields, in order: D gene, J gene, clone size, V gene, CDR3 protein, CDR3 DNA. The D gene is left open where the match is weak. Size is stated for part of the rows, as once, few or many counts, or as a class when the clone is expanded.

- TRBJ2-1 - TRBV7-2 CASSVSVGYNEQFF TGCGCCAGCAGCGTTAGCGTTGGTTACAATGAGCAGTTCTTC
- TRBJ1-5 many TRBV6-1 CASSEALRPQHF TGTGCCAGCAGTGAAGCGCTGAGGCCCCAGCATTTT
- TRBJ1-5 few TRBV12-3/TRBV12-4 CASSPREGGGQPQHF TGTGCCAGCAGCCCCAGGGAGGGGGGGGGCCAGCCCCAGCATTTT
- TRBJ2-7 many TRBV24-1 CATSDTGTLDEQYF TGTGCCACCAGTGATACCGGGACACTGGACGAGCAGTACTTC
TRBD1 TRBJ2-7 many TRBV20-1 CSASDRDSDFYEQYF TGCAGTGCTTCAGACCGGGACAGCGACTTCTACGAGCAGTACTTC
- TRBJ2-3 many TRBV6-6 CASSYFGEADTQYF TGTGCCAGCAGTTACTTCGGAGAGGCAGATACGCAGTATTTT
- TRBJ2-1 few TRBV29-1 CSVVPTREQFF TGCAGCGTTGTCCCGACCAGGGAGCAGTTCTTC
TRBD1 TRBJ1-2 - TRBV29-1 CSVWTGEGYTF TGCAGCGTCTGGACAGGGGAGGGCTACACCTTC
- TRBJ2-3 - TRBV2 CASSNRNTDTQYF TGTGCCAGCAGTAACCGTAACACAGATACGCAGTATTTT
TRBD2 TRBJ2-5 - TRBV3-1 CASSLQRTREETQYF TGTGCCAGCAGCCTCCAACGGACTAGAGAAGAGACCCAGTACTTC
- TRBJ2-5 many TRBV28 CASSEASLLGETQYF TGTGCCAGCAGTGAGGCTAGCCTATTAGGAGAGACCCAGTACTTC
- TRBJ2-7 many TRBV27 CASSPDGLDYEQYF TGTGCCAGCAGCCCCGACGGGCTTGACTACGAGCAGTACTTC
- TRBJ2-4 - TRBV9 CASSARRLGNIQYF TGTGCCAGCAGCGCTAGAAGACTGGGGAACATTCAGTACTTC
TRBD1 TRBJ2-7 many TRBV7-7 CASSSGQGSYEQYF TGTGCTAGCAGCTCCGGACAGGGGAGCTACGAGCAGTACTTC
- TRBJ1-4 few TRBV18 CASSPFDSDEKLFF TGTGCCAGCTCGCCTTTCGACAGCGATGAAAAACTGTTTTTT
- TRBJ1-5 many TRBV20-1 CSARDRTGYSNQPQHF TGCAGTGCTAGAGATCGGACCGGTTATAGCAATCAGCCCCAGCATTTT
TRBD1 TRBJ2-7 - TRBV19 CATDPGQGTYEQYF TGTGCCACTGACCCGGGACAGGGGACCTACGAGCAGTACTTC
TRBD1 TRBJ1-1 few TRBV19 CASSIGGGMTEAFF TGTGCCAGTAGTATTGGAGGGGGCATGACTGAAGCTTTCTTT
- TRBJ2-7 many TRBV28 CASSLVGLGNYEQYF TGTGCCAGCAGTTTGGTAGGACTCGGGAATTACGAGCAGTACTTC
TRBD1 TRBJ2-7 many TRBV4-1 CASSPTSTGTGYEQYF TGCGCCAGCAGCCCCACTAGTACGGGGACAGGGTACGAGCAGTACTTC
- TRBJ1-2 many TRBV7-9 CASSLVRYYGYTF TGTGCCAGCAGCTTGGTGAGGTACTATGGCTACACCTTC
- TRBJ2-3 many TRBV6-1 CASRSEPSSTDTQYF TGTGCCAGCAGGTCGGAGCCCTCCAGCACAGATACGCAGTATTTT
- TRBJ2-3 many TRBV19 CASSIRGRPRATDTQYF TGTGCCAGTAGTATCCGAGGCAGGCCTAGGGCCACAGATACGCAGTATTTT
- TRBJ1-4 - TRBV4-1 CASSQDRVEKLFF TGCGCCAGCAGCCAAGACAGGGTTGAAAAACTGTTTTTT
- TRBJ1-1 - TRBV24-1 CATAGPTEAFF TGTGCCACCGCGGGGCCCACTGAAGCTTTCTTT
- TRBJ1-1 many TRBV6-1 CASSGVGTEAFF TGTGCCAGCAGTGGTGTGGGCACTGAAGCTTTCTTT
TRBD1 TRBJ1-1 few TRBV29-1 CSVARQGDTEAFF TGCAGCGTGGCCCGACAGGGGGACACTGAAGCTTTCTTT